Following are 8 T cell receptor beta chains from one sample sequenced in a study of blood T cell repertoires in COVID-19. Clones were sequenced by immunoSEQ multiplex PCR, and TCRdb holds only the in-frame ones, with some missing. The sample records around 260,000 clones, over 75% being singletons. The material sequenced was peripheral blood. Source of these receptors: a human donor in a cohort sampled during active COVID-19.

This chain links TRBV6-4 with TRBJ1-2; D is unresolved. The CDR3 length is 10 residues. Trimming stripped 11 bases from V and 6 bases from J, with 10 bases between. Germline V CDR1 and CDR2: MRHNA, SNTAGT. The CDR3 protein is CAQAGDGYTF. The CDR3 DNA reads as TGTGCCCAAGCGGGTGATGGCTACACCTTC.

V and J are TRBV7-9 and TRBJ1-2; possible D gene TRBD1, 6 bases. Germline V gives CDR1 SEHNR, CDR2 FQNEAQ (reference sequence). V was shortened by 2 bases and J by 6 bases, with 13 bases between the two germline ends. The CDR3 extends over 14 amino acids. In DNA, the CDR3 is TGTGCCAGCAGCTTAAATCAGTGGGGGCATGGCTACACCTTC. Translation: CASSLNQWGHGYTF.

Details on this clone: The same CDR3 also results from other DNA sequences found in this sample. The chain uses TRBV6-1 and TRBJ2-1; TRBD2 agrees at 7 bases. The CDR3 spans 15 residues. Germline CDR1 and CDR2: MNHNS and SASEGT. V dropped 3 bases and J dropped 0; count of bases not matched to a gene: 2. The CDR3 here is CASSEGGSSYNEQFF. As DNA, the CDR3 is TGTGCCAGCAGTGAGGGCGGGAGCTCCTACAATGAGCAGTTCTTC.

The rearrangement links TRBV9 to TRBJ1-2; maybe TRBD1 (5 bases). The CDR3 loop spans 14 amino acids. Trimming stripped 2 bases from V and 8 bases from J, with 16 bases between. Germline values: CDR1 SGDLS, CDR2 YYNGEE. The CDR3 loop is CASSVLSEGQGYTF. CDR3 DNA: TGTGCCAGCAGCGTCCTCTCGGAGGGGCAAGGCTACACCTTC. The complete variable domain, with remaining parts taken from reference TRBV9 and TRBJ1-2, reads DSGVTQTPKHLITATGQRVTLRCSPRSGDLSVYWYQQSLDQGLQFLIQYYNGEERAKGNILERFSAQQFPDLHSELNLSSLELGDSALYFCASSVLSEGQGYTFGSGTRLTVV.

The genes are TRBV19 and TRBJ1-1; 8 nucleotides align to TRBD1. The length of the CDR3 is 13 residues. Unmatched junction bases numbered 6, after V lost 5 bases and J lost 7 bases. Germline V gives CDR1 LNHDA, CDR2 SQIVND (reference sequence). In DNA, the CDR3 is TGTGCCAGTAGTCGGGACAGGCTCGGTGAAGCTTTCTTT. Translation: CASSRDRLGEAFF.

The J gene is TRBJ2-3, the V gene TRBV9, with TRBD2 matching 7 bases. The CDR3 spans 14 residues. J lost 2 bases, V lost 2 bases, and 2 bases had no gene match. The V gene's germline CDR1 is SGDLS and CDR2 YYNGEE. The CDR3 sequence is CASSVSGNTDTQYF. CDR3 coding DNA: TGTGCCAGCAGCGTGAGCGGGAACACAGATACGCAGTATTTT.

The chain carries TRBV9 and TRBJ2-7, with TRBD2 matching 10 bases. The CDR3 spans 16 residues. Germline assignment: CDR1 SGDLS and CDR2 YYNGEE. The V and J ends lost 0 bases and 4 bases, in that order; junction bases with no gene match: 7. The CDR3 reads CASSVDASGSFYEQYF. The CDR3 DNA reads TGTGCCAGCAGCGTAGACGCTAGCGGGAGTTTTTACGAGCAGTACTTC.

The chain combines TRBV6-4 with TRBJ2-3; 7 nucleotides align to TRBD2. The CDR3 sequence is 15 residues long. The J segment lost 2 bases and the V segment lost 3 bases, leaving 5 bases of the junction unmatched. Germline lookup yields CDR1 MRHNA and CDR2 SNTAGT. CDR3 DNA sequence: TGTGCCAGCAGTGAGGTAGCGGGTTACACAGATACGCAGTATTTT. Its translation: CASSEVAGYTDTQYF.